This T cell receptor (beta chain) was observed in a study of cytomegalovirus exposure and HLA in healthy donors. 13 Jbeta primers and 60 Vbeta primers were used for the PCR. The table came from immunoSEQ multiplex PCR; TCRdb's copy has only in-frame clones and leaves some out. This table holds about 190,000 clones, 60% to 80% found once. V was clipped by 0 bases and J by 4 bases; unmatched bases: 5. Germline V gene sequence: CDR1 SGHKS, CDR2 YYEKEE (reference sequence). This CDR3 comprises 17 residues. Sequences were obtained from PBMCs. The V and J genes are TRBV5-5 and TRBJ1-5; the match to TRBD1 covers 12 bases. The clonotype was recovered from a young woman in good health and CMV-seropositive. CDR3 in amino acids: CASSLVGTGGQNQPQHF. In nucleotides, the CDR3 is TGTGCCAGCAGCTTGGTAGGGACAGGGGGCCAAAATCAGCCCCAGCATTTT. The whole variable domain, remainder taken from reference TRBV5-5 and TRBJ1-5, is DAGVTQSPTHLIKTRGQQVTLRCSPISGHKSVSWYQQVLGQGPQFIFQYYEKEERGRGNFPDRFSARQFPNYSSELNVNALLLGDSALYLCASSLVGTGGQNQPQHFGDGTRLSIL.